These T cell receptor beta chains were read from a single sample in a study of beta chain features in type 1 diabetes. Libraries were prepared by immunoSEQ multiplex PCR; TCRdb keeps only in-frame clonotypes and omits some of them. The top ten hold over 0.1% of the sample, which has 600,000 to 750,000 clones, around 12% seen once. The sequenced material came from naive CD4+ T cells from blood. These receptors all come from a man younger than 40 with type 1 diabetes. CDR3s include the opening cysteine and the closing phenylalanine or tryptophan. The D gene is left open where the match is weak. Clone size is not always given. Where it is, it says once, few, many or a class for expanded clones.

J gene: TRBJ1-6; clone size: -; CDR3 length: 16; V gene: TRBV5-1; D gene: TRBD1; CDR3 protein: CASSWGQASNNSPLHF; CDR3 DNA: TGCGCCAGCAGCTGGGGACAGGCGTCCAATAATTCACCCCTCCACTTT
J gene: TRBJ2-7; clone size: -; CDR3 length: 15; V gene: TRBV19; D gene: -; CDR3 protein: CASSAPGRRSYEQYF; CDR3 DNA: TGTGCCAGTAGTGCGCCGGGACGCCGCTCCTACGAGCAGTACTTC
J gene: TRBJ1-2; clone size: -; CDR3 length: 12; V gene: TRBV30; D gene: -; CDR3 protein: CAWSETWGGYTF; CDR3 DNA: TGTGCCTGGAGTGAAACCTGGGGTGGCTACACCTTC
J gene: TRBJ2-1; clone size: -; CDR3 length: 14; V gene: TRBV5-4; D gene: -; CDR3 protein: CASSLETDYNEQFF; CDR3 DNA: TGTGCCAGCAGCTTGGAGACGGACTACAATGAGCAGTTCTTC
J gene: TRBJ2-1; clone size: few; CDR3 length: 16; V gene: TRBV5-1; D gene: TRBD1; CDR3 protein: CASTLRSNRGGNEQFF; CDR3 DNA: TGCGCCAGCACCCTGAGAAGTAACAGGGGTGGAAATGAGCAGTTCTTC
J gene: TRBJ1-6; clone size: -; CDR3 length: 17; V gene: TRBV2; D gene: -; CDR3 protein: CASSGSSGSSYNSPLHF; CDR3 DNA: TGTGCCAGCAGTGGCTCAAGCGGGAGCTCCTATAATTCACCCCTCCACTTT
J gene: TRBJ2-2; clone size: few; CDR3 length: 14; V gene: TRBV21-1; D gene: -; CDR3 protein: CASSLPGEAGELFF; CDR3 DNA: TGTGCCAGCAGCCTACCGGGAGAGGCCGGGGAGCTGTTTTTT
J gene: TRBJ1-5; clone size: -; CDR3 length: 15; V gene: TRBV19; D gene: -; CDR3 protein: CASGSWGSRNQPQHF; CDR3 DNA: TGTGCCAGTGGGTCATGGGGCAGCCGCAATCAGCCCCAGCATTTT
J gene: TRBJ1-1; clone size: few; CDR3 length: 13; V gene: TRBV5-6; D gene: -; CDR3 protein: CASSLWQLTEAFF; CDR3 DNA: TGTGCCAGCAGCTTGTGGCAGTTAACTGAAGCTTTCTTT
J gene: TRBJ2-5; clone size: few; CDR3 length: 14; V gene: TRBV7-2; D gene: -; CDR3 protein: CASSTHFPWRTQYF; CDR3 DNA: TGTGCCAGCAGCACCCACTTCCCATGGAGGACCCAGTACTTC
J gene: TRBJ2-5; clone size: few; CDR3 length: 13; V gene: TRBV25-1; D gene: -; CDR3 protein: CASSVAGTGTQYF; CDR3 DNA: TGTGCCAGCAGTGTGGCAGGCACAGGAACCCAGTACTTC
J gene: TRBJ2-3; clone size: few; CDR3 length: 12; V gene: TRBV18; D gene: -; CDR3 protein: CASSPAEDTQYF; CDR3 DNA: TGTGCCAGCTCACCGGCGGAAGATACGCAGTATTTT
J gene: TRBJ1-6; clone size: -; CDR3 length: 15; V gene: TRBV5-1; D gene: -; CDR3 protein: CASSLGAGRDSPLHF; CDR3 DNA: TGCGCCAGCAGCTTGGGGGCAGGCCGGGATTCACCCCTCCACTTT
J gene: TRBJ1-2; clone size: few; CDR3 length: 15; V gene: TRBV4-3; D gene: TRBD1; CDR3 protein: CASSQSTRDRGGYTF; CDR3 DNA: TGCGCCAGCAGCCAATCAACGAGGGACAGAGGTGGCTACACCTTC
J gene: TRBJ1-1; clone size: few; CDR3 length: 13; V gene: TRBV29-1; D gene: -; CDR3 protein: CSVSQGGFTEAFF; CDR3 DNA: TGCAGCGTTTCCCAAGGTGGGTTCACTGAAGCTTTCTTT
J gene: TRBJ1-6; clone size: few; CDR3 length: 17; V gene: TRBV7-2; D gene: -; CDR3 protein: CASSLAAHLLPNSPLHF; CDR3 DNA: TGTGCCAGCAGCTTAGCGGCTCACCTTCTGCCCAATTCACCCCTCCACTTT
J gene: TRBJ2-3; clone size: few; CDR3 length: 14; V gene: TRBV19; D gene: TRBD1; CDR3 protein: CASKRDRGTDTQYF; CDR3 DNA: TGTGCCAGCAAGAGGGACAGGGGCACAGATACGCAGTATTTT
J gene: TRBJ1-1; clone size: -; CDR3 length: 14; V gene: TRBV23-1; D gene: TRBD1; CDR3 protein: CASSHYRDRYRAFF; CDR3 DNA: TGCGCCAGCAGTCACTACCGGGACAGGTATCGAGCTTTCTTT
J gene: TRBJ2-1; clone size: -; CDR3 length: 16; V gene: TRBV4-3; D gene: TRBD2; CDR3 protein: CASSQDNSGGAAEQFF; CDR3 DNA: TGCGCCAGCAGCCAAGATAATAGCGGGGGGGCAGCTGAGCAGTTCTTC
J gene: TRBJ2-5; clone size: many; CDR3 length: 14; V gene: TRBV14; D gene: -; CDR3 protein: CASSLQTAQETQYF; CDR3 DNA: TGTGCCAGCAGCCTCCAGACAGCCCAAGAGACCCAGTACTTC
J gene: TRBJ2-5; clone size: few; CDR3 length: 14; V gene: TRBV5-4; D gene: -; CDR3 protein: CASSLARAQETQYF; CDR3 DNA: TGTGCCAGCAGCTTGGCCAGGGCGCAAGAGACCCAGTACTTC
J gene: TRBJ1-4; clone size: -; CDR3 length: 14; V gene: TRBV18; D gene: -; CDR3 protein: CASSPKQVNEKLFF; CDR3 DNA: TGTGCCAGCTCACCAAAGCAGGTTAATGAAAAACTGTTTTTT
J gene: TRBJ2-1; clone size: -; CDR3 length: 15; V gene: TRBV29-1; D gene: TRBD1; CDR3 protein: CSVPTGGARYNEQFF; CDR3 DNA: TGCAGCGTGCCGACAGGGGGCGCGCGATACAATGAGCAGTTCTTC
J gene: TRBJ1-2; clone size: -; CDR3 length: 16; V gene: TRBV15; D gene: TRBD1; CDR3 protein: CATSRGRTGFLNGYTF; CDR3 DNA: TGTGCCACCAGCAGAGGAAGGACAGGGTTTTTGAATGGCTACACCTTC
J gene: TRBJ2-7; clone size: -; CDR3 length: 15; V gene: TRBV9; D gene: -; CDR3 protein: CASSVATGSSYEQYF; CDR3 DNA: TGTGCCAGCAGCGTAGCTACAGGGAGCTCCTACGAGCAGTACTTC
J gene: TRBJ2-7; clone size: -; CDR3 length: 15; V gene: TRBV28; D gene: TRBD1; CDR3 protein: CASSFIGQGIYEQYF; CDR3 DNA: TGTGCCAGCAGTTTTATAGGACAGGGGATCTACGAGCAGTACTTC
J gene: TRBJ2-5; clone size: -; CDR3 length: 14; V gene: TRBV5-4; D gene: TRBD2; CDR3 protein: CASSREGLRETQYF; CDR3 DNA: TGTGCCAGCAGCCGGGAGGGGTTGAGAGAGACCCAGTACTTC
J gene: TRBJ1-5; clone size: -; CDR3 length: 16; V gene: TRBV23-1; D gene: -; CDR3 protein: CASSQSAGPGNQPQHF; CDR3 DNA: TGCGCCAGCAGTCAATCGGCGGGGCCGGGCAATCAGCCCCAGCATTTT
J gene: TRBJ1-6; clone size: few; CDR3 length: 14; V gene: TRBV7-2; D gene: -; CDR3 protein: CASSLAGVGSPLHF; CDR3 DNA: TGTGCCAGCAGCTTAGCAGGGGTGGGCTCACCCCTCCACTTT
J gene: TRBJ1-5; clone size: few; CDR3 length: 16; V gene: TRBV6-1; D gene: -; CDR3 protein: CASSGRQTAGNQPQHF; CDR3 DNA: TGTGCCAGCAGTGGTCGGCAGACCGCGGGGAATCAGCCCCAGCATTTT
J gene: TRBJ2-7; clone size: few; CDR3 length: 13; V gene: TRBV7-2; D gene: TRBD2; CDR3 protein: CASTLTSGYEQYF; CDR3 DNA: TGTGCCAGCACTTTGACTAGCGGCTACGAGCAGTACTTC
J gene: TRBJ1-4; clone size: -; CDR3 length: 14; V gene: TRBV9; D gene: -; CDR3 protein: CASSVDHSTEKLFF; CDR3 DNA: TGTGCCAGCAGCGTAGATCACAGTACTGAAAAACTGTTTTTT
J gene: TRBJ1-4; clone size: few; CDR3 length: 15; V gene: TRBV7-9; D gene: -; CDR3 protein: CASSLLRGTNEKLFF; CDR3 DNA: TGTGCCAGCAGCTTATTAAGGGGGACTAATGAAAAACTGTTTTTT
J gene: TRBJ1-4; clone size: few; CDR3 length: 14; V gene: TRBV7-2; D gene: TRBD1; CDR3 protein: CASSFRGRGEKLFF; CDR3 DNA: TGTGCCAGCAGCTTCAGGGGGCGAGGTGAAAAACTGTTTTTT
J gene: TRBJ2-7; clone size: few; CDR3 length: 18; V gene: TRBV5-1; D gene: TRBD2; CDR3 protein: CASSLSLAGPGATYEQYF; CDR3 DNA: TGCGCCAGCAGCTTGAGCCTAGCGGGGCCGGGTGCCACCTACGAGCAGTACTTC
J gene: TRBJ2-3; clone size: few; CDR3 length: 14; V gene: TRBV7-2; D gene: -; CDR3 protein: CASSLAQGADTQYF; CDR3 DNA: TGTGCCAGCAGCTTAGCCCAGGGCGCAGATACGCAGTATTTT
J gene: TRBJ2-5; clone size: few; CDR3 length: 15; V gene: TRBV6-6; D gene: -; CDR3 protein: CASSYTHQGGETQYF; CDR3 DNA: TGTGCCAGCAGTTACACCCATCAGGGGGGAGAGACCCAGTACTTC
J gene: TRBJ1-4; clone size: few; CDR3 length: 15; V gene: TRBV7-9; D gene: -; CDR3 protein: CASSTASLALEKLFF; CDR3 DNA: TGTGCCAGCAGCACGGCCAGCTTAGCCCTTGAAAAACTGTTTTTT
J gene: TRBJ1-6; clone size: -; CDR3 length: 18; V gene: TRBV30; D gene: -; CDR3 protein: CAWSVRTGHLTYNSPLHF; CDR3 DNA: TGTGCCTGGAGTGTACGAACGGGACACCTCACCTATAATTCACCCCTCCACTTT
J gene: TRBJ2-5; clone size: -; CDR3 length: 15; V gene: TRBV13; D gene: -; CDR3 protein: CASSIQQDPWETQYF; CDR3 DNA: TGTGCCAGCAGCATACAACAGGACCCCTGGGAGACCCAGTACTTC
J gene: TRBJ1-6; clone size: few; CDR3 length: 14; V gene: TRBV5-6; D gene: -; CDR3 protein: CASSLDSYNSPLHF; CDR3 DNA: TGTGCCAGCAGCTTGGACAGCTATAATTCACCCCTCCACTTT
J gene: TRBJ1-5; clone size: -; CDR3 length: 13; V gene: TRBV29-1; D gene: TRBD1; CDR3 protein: CSVTGQGNQPQHF; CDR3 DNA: TGCAGCGTCACTGGACAGGGTAATCAGCCCCAGCATTTT
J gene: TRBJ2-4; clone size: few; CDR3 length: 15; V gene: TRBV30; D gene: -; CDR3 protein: CAWSVLDLAKNIQYF; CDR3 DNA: TGTGCCTGGAGTGTACTAGACCTAGCCAAAAACATTCAGTACTTC
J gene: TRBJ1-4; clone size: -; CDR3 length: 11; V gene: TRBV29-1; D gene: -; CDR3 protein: CSIRTYEKLFF; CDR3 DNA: TGCAGCATCCGGACATATGAAAAACTGTTTTTT
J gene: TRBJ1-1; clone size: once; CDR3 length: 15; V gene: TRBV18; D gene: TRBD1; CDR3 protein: CASSPDRVGDTEAFF; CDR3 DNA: TGTGCCAGCTCACCCGACAGGGTAGGCGACACTGAAGCTTTCTTT
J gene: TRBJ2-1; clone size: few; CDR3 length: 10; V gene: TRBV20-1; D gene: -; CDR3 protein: CSARYNEQFF; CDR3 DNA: TGCAGTGCTAGGTACAATGAGCAGTTCTTC
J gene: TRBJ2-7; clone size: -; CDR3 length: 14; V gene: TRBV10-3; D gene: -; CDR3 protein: CAISHLRDSYEQYF; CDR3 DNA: TGTGCCATCAGTCATTTGAGGGATTCCTACGAGCAGTACTTC
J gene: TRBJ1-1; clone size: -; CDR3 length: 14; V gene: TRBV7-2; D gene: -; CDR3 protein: CASSPDTMNTEAFF; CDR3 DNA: TGTGCCAGCAGCCCCGACACCATGAACACTGAAGCTTTCTTT
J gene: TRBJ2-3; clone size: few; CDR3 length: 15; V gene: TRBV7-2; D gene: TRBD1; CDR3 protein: CASSVTVNRGDTQYF; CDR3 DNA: TGTGCCAGCAGCGTCACCGTAAACAGGGGAGATACGCAGTATTTT
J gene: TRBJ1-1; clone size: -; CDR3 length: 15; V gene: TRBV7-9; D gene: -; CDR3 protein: CASSLGFGGTRAAFF; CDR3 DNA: TGTGCCAGCAGCTTAGGGTTTGGAGGGACCCGGGCAGCTTTCTTT
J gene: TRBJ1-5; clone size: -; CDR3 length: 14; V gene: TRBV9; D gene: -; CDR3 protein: CASGQDNSNQPQHF; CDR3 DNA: TGTGCCAGCGGGCAGGACAATAGCAATCAGCCCCAGCATTTT
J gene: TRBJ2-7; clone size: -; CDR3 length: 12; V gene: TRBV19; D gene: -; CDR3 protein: CASSSPRAEQYF; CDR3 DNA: TGTGCCAGTAGTTCTCCCCGGGCGGAGCAGTACTTC
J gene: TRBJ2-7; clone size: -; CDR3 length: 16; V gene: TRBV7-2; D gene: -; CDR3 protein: CASSLLGTGTRYEQYF; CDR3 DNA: TGTGCCAGCAGCTTATTAGGGACAGGGACTAGGTACGAGCAGTACTTC
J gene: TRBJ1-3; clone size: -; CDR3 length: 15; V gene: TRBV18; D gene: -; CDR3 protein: CASSPPAGKGNTIYF; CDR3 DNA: TGTGCCAGCTCACCACCGGCAGGGAAAGGAAACACCATATATTTT